Listed here are 27 T cell receptor beta chains from one sample, sequenced in a study of blood T cell repertoires in COVID-19. Assay: immunoSEQ multiplex PCR; the TCRdb copy retains only in-frame clones and omits some. Of about 310,000 clones in the sample, more than 75% are singletons; the top ten hold 1.3%. Sequenced material: peripheral blood. The receptor set was obtained from a man between 70 and 80 years old with acute or convalescent COVID-19.

The rearrangement joins TRBV19 to TRBJ2-7, with D perhaps matching TRBD2 (6 bases). Trimming pared 5 bases from V and 0 bases from J, leaving 20 bases between. The CDR3 loop spans 17 amino acids. Germline V CDR1 and CDR2: LNHDA, SQIVND (reference sequence). For the CDR3, the DNA is TGTGCCAGTAGTTCCTCCCCCTTGGCGGGGTCCTCCTACGAGCAGTACTTC. Residues: CASSSSPLAGSSYEQYF. The variable domain in full, completed from reference TRBV19 and TRBJ2-7, reads DGGITQSPKYLFRKEGQNVTLSCEQNLNHDAMYWYRQDPGQGLRLIYYSQIVNDFQKGDIAEGYSVSREKKESFPLTVTSAQKNPTAFYLCASSSSPLAGSSYEQYFGPGTRLTVT.

The chain recombines TRBV6-6 with TRBJ1-2; D gene unclear. Trimming took off 6 bases at V and 3 bases at J, with 11 bases between the two ends. Per the germline V gene, CDR1 is MNHNY and CDR2 is SVGAGI (reference sequence). The CDR3 is 13 residues long. The DNA of the CDR3 is TGTGCCAGCAGCCCCCGGAGAGACTATGGCTACACCTTC. Amino acid sequence: CASSPRRDYGYTF.

The chain employs TRBV7-2 and TRBJ1-2; D might be TRBD1 (6 bases). Trimming pared 1 base from V and 4 bases from J, leaving 13 bases between. This CDR3 contains 15 residues. Germline-derived CDR1 and CDR2 are SGHTA and FQGNSA. Here the CDR3 DNA reads TGTGCCAGCAGCTTAGAACAGGGAGGGGCCTATGGCTACACCTTC. It yields the protein CASSLEQGGAYGYTF.

V is TRBV3-1 (or the pseudogene TRBV3-2) and J is TRBJ2-1; possibly TRBD1 for D (6 bases). There are 15 residues in the CDR3. Trimming pared 4 bases from V and 10 bases from J, leaving 20 bases between. From germline, CDR1 is LGHDT and CDR2 YNNKEL (reference sequence). CDR3 DNA: TGTGCCAGCAGCCTCCGCGGTCAGGGGACGGGGGAGCAGTTCTTC. It yields the protein CASSLRGQGTGEQFF.

The chain combines TRBV19 with TRBJ2-2, with TRBD1 matching 10 bases. This CDR3 comprises 14 residues. V dropped 7 bases and J dropped 7; count of bases not matched to a gene: 6. CDR1 is LNHDA, CDR2 SQIVND, per germline (reference sequence). CDR3 protein: CASTAGQGYGELFF. In nucleotides, the CDR3 is TGTGCCAGTACCGCGGGACAGGGGTACGGGGAGCTGTTTTTT.

V and J are TRBV11-2 and TRBJ2-7; 10 bases are a match to TRBD2. This CDR3 comprises 17 residues. Germline V gene lookup returns CDR1 SGHAT and CDR2 FQNNGV. V dropped 1 base and J dropped 0; count of bases not matched to a gene: 6. CDR3 DNA: TGTGCCAGCAGCTTAGTAACTAGCGGGACTAACTCCTACGAGCAGTACTTC. Protein product: CASSLVTSGTNSYEQYF.

This clone was seen a single time. The chain uses TRBV29-1 and TRBJ2-7; 7 positions agree with TRBD1. Germline trimming cut 2 bases from V and 11 bases from J; bases unmatched to any gene: 6. The CDR3 runs 11 residues. CDR1 is SQVTM, CDR2 ANQGSEA, per germline. The CDR3 DNA sequence: TGCAGCGTTGAATGGGGACAGATCAAGTACTTC. It codes for CSVEWGQIKYF.

This clone was observed a few times. The chain is built from TRBV20-1 and TRBJ1-2; possible D gene TRBD1, 6 bases. V was pared by 4 bases and J by 3 bases, with 6 bases between. The CDR3 consists of 11 residues. Germline V gene lookup returns CDR1 DFQATT and CDR2 SNEGSKA (reference sequence). CDR3 sequence reads: CSATGDYGYTF. DNA for the CDR3: TGCAGTGCTACAGGGGACTATGGCTACACCTTC.

The V gene is TRBV11-2, the J gene TRBJ2-7, with 11 positions matching TRBD2. Germline trimming cut 3 bases from V and 5 bases from J; bases unmatched to any gene: 6. CDR1 SGHAT and CDR2 FQNNGV come from the germline V gene. This CDR3 contains 15 residues. The CDR3 region is CASSFKLAGVDEQYF. Here the CDR3 DNA reads TGTGCCAGCAGCTTCAAACTAGCGGGAGTAGACGAGCAGTACTTC.

The V gene is TRBV18, the J gene TRBJ2-2, with D maybe TRBD2 (6 bases). Germline V gene data show CDR1 as KGHSH and CDR2 as LQKENI. V dropped 1 base and J dropped 4 bases, with 10 bases sitting between them. CDR3 length equals 15 residues. CDR3 sequence (DNA): TGTGCCAGCTCACCACAGGGACTTTTCACCGGGGAGCTGTTTTTT. Protein product: CASSPQGLFTGELFF.

This chain joins TRBV5-8 and TRBJ1-3, with D unclear. V lost 0 bases and J lost 4, with 8 bases in between. This CDR3 is 14 amino acids long. Per the germline V gene, CDR1 is SGHTS and CDR2 is YDEGEE. The CDR3 region has the DNA TGTGCCAGCAGCTTGGGTCAGCGAGGAAACACCATATATTTT. This gives the protein CASSLGQRGNTIYF. Together with reference TRBV5-8 and TRBJ1-3, the CDR3 gives the full variable domain: EAGVTQSPTHLIKTRGQQATLRCSPISGHTSVYWYQQALGLGLQFLLWYDEGEERNRGNFPPRFSGRQFPNYSSELNVNALELEDSALYLCASSLGQRGNTIYFGEGSWLTVV.

This rearrangement joins TRBV6-1 to TRBJ2-5; D gene uncertain. Germline V gene sequence: CDR1 MNHNS, CDR2 SASEGT. CDR3 length: 16 amino acids. Trimming stripped 2 bases from V and 1 base from J, with 14 bases between. The CDR3 sequence is CASSERYSVSQETQYF. CDR3 bases: TGTGCCAGCAGTGAAAGATATAGTGTCTCCCAAGAGACCCAGTACTTC.

V gene TRBV4-3 combines with J gene TRBJ2-1; 8 nucleotides line up with TRBD2. The CDR3 sequence is 15 residues long. V was clipped by 1 base and J by 4 bases; unmatched bases: 3. Germline CDR1 is LGHNA and CDR2 is YSLEER. This CDR3 reads CASSQVRGGYNEQFF. In DNA form, the CDR3 reads TGCGCCAGCAGCCAAGTTCGGGGGGGTTACAATGAGCAGTTCTTC.

This chain uses TRBV10-2 with TRBJ2-2, with 8 bases identical to TRBD1. CDR3 length: 15 amino acids. The V segment lost 6 bases and the J segment 3 bases; nucleotides outside the gene matches: 6. Looked up from germline, CDR1 is WSHSY and CDR2 is SAAADI. The CDR3 DNA sequence: TGCGCCAGCAGGTCCGGACAGGGTCACACCGGGGAGCTGTTTTTT. Its translation: CASRSGQGHTGELFF.

The chain carries TRBV7-9 and TRBJ2-1; the D gene is possibly TRBD2 (5 bases). The CDR3 covers 12 residues. Between the trimmed V and J ends, which lost 5 bases and 9 bases, there was a span of 11 bases. The V gene's germline CDR1 is SEHNR and CDR2 FQNEAQ (reference sequence). The CDR3 protein is CASSPPSTEQFF. CDR3 DNA sequence: TGTGCCAGCAGCCCACCTAGCACTGAGCAGTTCTTC.

The count of this clone is one. CDR3 region: CASSLGTSGRNEQFF. The CDR3 nucleotides are TGCGCCAGCAGCCTTGGGACTAGCGGCCGCAATGAGCAGTTCTTC. The chain is built from TRBV4-1 and TRBJ2-1, with 11 bases that match TRBD2. The CDR3 runs to 15 residues. V lost 4 bases, J lost 6 bases, and 5 bases stayed unmatched. Per germline, CDR1 MGHRA and CDR2 YSYEKL.

This rearrangement joins TRBV7-2 to TRBJ2-7; 8 positions match TRBD1. The CDR3 runs 15 residues. Germline V gene lookup returns CDR1 SGHTA and CDR2 FQGNSA. Unmatched junction bases numbered 6, after V lost 0 bases and J lost 5 bases. CDR3 loop: CASSLAGQGLNEQYF. CDR3 nucleotide sequence: TGTGCCAGCAGCTTAGCTGGACAGGGTTTGAACGAGCAGTACTTC.

This chain links TRBV28 with TRBJ1-5, with a possible D match to TRBD1 (5 bases). The CDR3 covers 14 residues. The V end was cut by 8 bases, the J end by 6 bases, with 17 bases between. Germline assignment: CDR1 MDHEN and CDR2 SYDVKM. DNA of the CDR3: TGTGCCAGCGTCCGGTCGGGGGAACTTCAGCCCCAGCATTTT. Its translation is CASVRSGELQPQHF.

V and J are TRBV6-5 and TRBJ1-5; D is possibly TRBD1 (5 bases). Germline-derived CDR1 and CDR2 are MNHEY and SVGAGI. Trimming shortened V by 5 bases and J by 2 bases, and 13 bases separated the two germline ends. This CDR3 comprises 15 residues. The CDR3, as DNA: TGTGCCAGCAGTATTAGGGAGGGACGCAATCAGCCCCAGCATTTT. Protein sequence: CASSIREGRNQPQHF.

This clone has a handful of counts. This chain links TRBV29-1 with TRBJ1-1; D gene unclear. CDR3 size: 13 residues. V lost 7 bases to trimming and J lost 7 bases, with 19 bases between them. CDR1 SQVTM and CDR2 ANQGSEA come from the germline V gene. The CDR3 loop reads CSALREGVFEAFF. As DNA, the CDR3 is TGCAGCGCACTGCGGGAGGGCGTTTTTGAAGCTTTCTTT.

This chain joins TRBV24-1 and TRBJ2-5, with TRBD1 as a possible D gene (6 bases). CDR1 and CDR2 (germline): KGHDR, SFDVKD. V was trimmed by 3 bases and J by 5 bases, leaving 15 bases between them. This CDR3 is 15 amino acids long. CDR3 in amino acids: CATSDGTRGAETQYF. In nucleotides, the CDR3 is TGTGCCACCAGTGATGGGACAAGGGGCGCGGAGACCCAGTACTTC.

This sequence joins TRBV11-3 and TRBJ2-1; the match to TRBD1 covers 7 bases. The CDR3 has 16 residues. V shed 3 bases and J 2 bases; nucleotides not matched to a gene: 7. CDR1 and CDR2 (germline): SGHNT, YENEEA. This chain's CDR3 is CASSLEQGLPYNEQFF. Here the CDR3 DNA reads TGTGCCAGCAGCTTGGAACAGGGGCTTCCCTACAATGAGCAGTTCTTC.

The chain carries TRBV4-3 and TRBJ2-2; D perhaps matches TRBD2 (6 bases). Trimming pared 1 base from V and 4 bases from J, leaving 16 bases between. Germline V gene data show CDR1 as LGHNA and CDR2 as YSLEER. There are 17 residues in the CDR3. CDR3: CASSQVVGGSSTGELFF. The CDR3 nucleotides are TGCGCCAGCAGCCAAGTTGTGGGGGGAAGCAGCACCGGGGAGCTGTTTTTT.

The V and J genes are TRBV30 and TRBJ2-7; D is unresolved. Germline V gene sequence: CDR1 GTSNPN, CDR2 SVGIG (reference sequence). This CDR3 has 11 residues. V was cut by 2 bases and J by 3 bases, with 5 bases left in between. The CDR3 coding sequence is TGTGCCTGGAGTTCCTTCTACGAGCAGTACTTC. Residues: CAWSSFYEQYF.

The DNA of the CDR3 is TGCGCCAGCAGCTTGATGGGGAGAAGCAATCAGCCCCAGCATTTT. It yields the protein CASSLMGRSNQPQHF. The V call is TRBV5-1, the J call TRBJ1-5; D uncertain. Trimming took off 1 base at V and 1 base at J, with 9 bases between the two ends. Germline CDR1 is SGHRS and CDR2 is YFSETQ. The CDR3 length is 15 residues.

This chain joins TRBV2 and TRBJ2-1; 9 bases fit TRBD1. Trimming took 6 bases from V and 12 from J; bases not matched to a gene: 9. The CDR3 is 13 amino acids. Germline CDR1 reads SNHLY; CDR2 reads FYNNEI. CDR3 DNA: TGTGCCAGCAGGTCCACAGGGGGACAGGGGCAGTTCTTC. Encoded protein: CASRSTGGQGQFF.

A single count supports this clone. This sequence joins TRBV5-6 and TRBJ2-2; D unclear. V lost 3 bases, J lost 7 bases, and 10 bases lay in between. Germline values: CDR1 SGHDT, CDR2 YYEEEE. CDR3 length equals 13 residues. The CDR3, as DNA: TGTGCCAGCAGCTGGTCAGGAATCGGGGAGCTGTTTTTT. Its protein product is CASSWSGIGELFF. The full variable domain, with the rest looked up from reference TRBV5-6 and TRBJ2-2, is DAGVTQSPTHLIKTRGQQVTLRCSPKSGHDTVSWYQQALGQGPQFIFQYYEEEERQRGNFPDRFSGHQFPNYSSELNVNALLLGDSALYLCASSWSGIGELFFGEGSRLTVL.